This T cell receptor (beta chain) was recorded in a study of early T cells in non-severe SARS-CoV-2 infection. Study details: Sequencing used unsorted whole-blood bulk RNA, so chains lack pairing.

This clonotype has at least ten counts. The target antigen is unknown. Overall study results and limits: A preference for anti-spike CD8 responses marked VDJdb matching, which missed private and CD4 specificities.

In the library, individual cDNA molecules carried attached unique molecular identifiers. TCRdb ran MiXCR on the 5' RACE reads and lists one entry per CDR3 protein. The table has 35,000 to 45,000 distinct CDR3 sequences, roughly 6% seen once. CDR3 length: 14 amino acids. Germline values: CDR1 MDHEN, CDR2 SYDVKM. The V end was cut by 4 bases, the J end by 0 bases, with 7 bases between. The chain joins TRBV28 to TRBJ2-4; D is unresolved. The sample here was whole blood, taken at baseline. The receptor was derived from an adult who was a healthcare worker with PCR-confirmed SARS-CoV-2 infection or an uninfected control (not recorded which). CDR3 sequence (DNA): TGTGCCAGCAGTTACTACAAAGCCAAAAACATTCAGTACTTC. It codes for CASSYYKAKNIQYF.